The entry below describes one TCR beta chain. The antigen is unknown. TCR beta cDNA libraries had unique molecular identifiers. Each sample of roughly 0.95 to 10 million input T cells yielded roughly 0.5 million cDNA molecules, so each molecule approximated one T cell. TCRdb re-derived calls from the PCR reads in MiXCR, one entry per CDR3 protein. This table has hundreds of thousands of distinct CDR3 sequences, approximately 30% appearing once. The CDR3 is made up of 15 amino acids. The J segment lost 4 bases and the V segment lost 7 bases, leaving 10 bases of the junction unmatched. Germline CDR1 MNHNY, CDR2 SVGAGI (reference sequence). This sample was included in a study of post-analysis software for immune sequencing data. Study overall: Both relapsing-remitting and secondary progressive multiple sclerosis featured among the disease courses, as did progressive-relapsing multiple sclerosis.

Notes on the study in general: With TRBV5-6, TRBV5-1 and TRBV20-1 included, about five TRBV segments were more frequent in patients than in controls. Controls showed significantly higher normalized Chao1 diversity than did multiple sclerosis patients. Samples prepared in the same batch strongly co-clustered by F measure.

The V and J genes are TRBV6-6 and TRBJ2-3, with 8 nucleotides matching TRBD2. The sample taken for sequencing was blood. This receptor was identified in a girl aged 10 to 17 with multiple sclerosis. The CDR3 loop is CASTRPGGSADTQYF. DNA of the CDR3: TGTGCCAGCACCCGCCCGGGGGGGAGCGCAGATACGCAGTATTTT.